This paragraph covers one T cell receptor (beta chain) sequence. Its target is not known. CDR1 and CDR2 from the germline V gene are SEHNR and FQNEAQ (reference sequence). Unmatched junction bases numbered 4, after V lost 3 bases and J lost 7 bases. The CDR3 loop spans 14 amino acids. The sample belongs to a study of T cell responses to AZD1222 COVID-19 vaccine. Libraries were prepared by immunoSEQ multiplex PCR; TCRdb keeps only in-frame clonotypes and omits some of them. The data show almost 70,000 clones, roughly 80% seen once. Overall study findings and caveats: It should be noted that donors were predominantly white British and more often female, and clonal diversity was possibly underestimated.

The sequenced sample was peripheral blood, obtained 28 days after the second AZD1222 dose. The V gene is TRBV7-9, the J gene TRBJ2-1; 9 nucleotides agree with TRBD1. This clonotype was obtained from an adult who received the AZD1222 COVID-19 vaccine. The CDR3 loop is CASSLHGTGNEQFF. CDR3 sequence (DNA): TGTGCCAGCAGCTTGCACGGGACAGGGAATGAGCAGTTCTTC. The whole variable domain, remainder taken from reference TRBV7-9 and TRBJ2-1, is DTGVSQNPRHKITKRGQNVTFRCDPISEHNRLYWYRQTLGQGPEFLTYFQNEAQLEKSRLLSDRFSAERPKGSFSTLEIQRTEQGDSAMYLCASSLHGTGNEQFFGPGTRLTVL.